This note documents a single T cell receptor (beta chain) sequence. The antigen is not known. This record belongs to a study of T cell clones after liver transplantation. About the research overall: In this trial, immunosuppression withdrawal was attempted within 2 years of liver transplant. TCRbeta sequencing after a pre-transplant mixed lymphocyte reaction identified graft-donor-reactive clones, later tracked in post-transplant blood. General study findings and limits: A larger donor-reactive than third-party decline suggested partial antigen-specific deletion. Circulating graft-donor-reactive CD4 TCRbeta sequences fell significantly post-transplant in most of the 8 subjects.

Clones were read by immunoSEQ multiplex PCR, and TCRdb kept only the in-frame ones, dropping some. The profile covers 55,000 to 70,000 clones, with 80% to 95% appearing a single time and approximately 0.96% taken by the ten largest. With 8 bases removed from V and 5 bases from J, the gap between germline ends came to 10 bases. The CDR3 contains 12 residues. From germline, CDR1 is MNHNS and CDR2 SASEGT. The specimen was CD4+ T cells from blood, collected 25 months after liver transplant. The sequence came from a human patient who received a liver transplant. Some of these T cells may belong to the graft donor. The chain uses TRBV6-1 and TRBJ1-5; no definite D call. DNA for the CDR3: TGTGCCAGCGCTTCAAGACATCAGCCCCAGCATTTT. Protein: CASASRHQPQHF.